This T cell receptor (beta chain) was sequenced for a study of cytomegalovirus exposure and HLA in healthy donors. Whole-study context: T cells numbering 150 million to 200 million yielded 100 million to 120 million unique TCR beta sequences in an earlier analysis.

V gave up 5 bases and J gave up 7 bases; unmatched junction bases: 11. Germline-derived CDR1 and CDR2 are MDHEN and SYDVKM. The CDR3 length is 15 residues. Turning to this clone: Its antigen is undetermined.

Study-level findings and limits: The study put roughly 160 TCR beta chains on its list as cytomegalovirus-associated.

Vbeta (60) and Jbeta (13) primers were used in the PCR. Measured with immunoSEQ multiplex PCR; TCRdb has only the in-frame clones, and not every one. This sample has about 100,000 clones, with around 80% found just once. The clonotype comes from a female donor in good health and CMV-seropositive. Material: PBMCs. V is TRBV28 and J is TRBJ1-5, with 7 bases matching TRBD1. The CDR3 reads CASSPPTGVDQPQHF. CDR3 bases: TGTGCCAGCAGTCCGCCAACAGGGGTTGACCAGCCCCAGCATTTT.